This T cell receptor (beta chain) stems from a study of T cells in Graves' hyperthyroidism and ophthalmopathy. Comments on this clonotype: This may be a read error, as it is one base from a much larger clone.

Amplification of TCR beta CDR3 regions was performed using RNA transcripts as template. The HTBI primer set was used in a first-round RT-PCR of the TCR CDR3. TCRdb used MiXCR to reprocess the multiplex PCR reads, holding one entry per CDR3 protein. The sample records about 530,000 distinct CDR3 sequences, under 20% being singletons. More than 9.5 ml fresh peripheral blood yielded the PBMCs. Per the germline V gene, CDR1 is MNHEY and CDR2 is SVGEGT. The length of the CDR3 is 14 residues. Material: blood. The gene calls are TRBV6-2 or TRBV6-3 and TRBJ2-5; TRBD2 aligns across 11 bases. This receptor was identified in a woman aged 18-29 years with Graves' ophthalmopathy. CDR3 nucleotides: TGTGCCAGCCTACTAGCGGGAGCGGCGGAGACCCAGTGCTTC. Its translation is CASLLAGAAETQCF.